A selection of T cell receptor beta chains follows, all from one sample in a study of cytomegalovirus exposure and HLA in healthy donors. Measured with immunoSEQ multiplex PCR; TCRdb has only the in-frame clones, and not every one. The sample has roughly 63,000 clones, more than 80% seen once; the top ten hold 0.95% to 1.5%. Sequencing was performed on PBMCs. The source of these receptors is a young woman in good health and CMV-seronegative. The CDR3 runs from the conserved cysteine through the conserved F or W. Fields, in order: CDR3 protein, CDR3 DNA, J gene, clone size, V gene, D gene. The D gene is left open where the match is weak. Clone size is stated in some rows and not others, as once, few, many or a class when expanded.

CASSFGSETLSYEQYF TGTGCCAGCAGCTTTGGTAGCGAGACCTTATCCTACGAGCAGTACTTC TRBJ2-7 . TRBV5-4 .
CASSLGTSSEKLFF TGTGCCAGCAGTCTCGGGACTTCGAGTGAAAAACTGTTTTTT TRBJ1-4 . TRBV5-4 .
CATRVEGGGTEAFF TGTGCCACCCGAGTGGAGGGGGGGGGCACTGAAGCTTTCTTT TRBJ1-1 . TRBV15 .
CASSTFGTGGSNQPQHF TGTGCCAGTAGTACCTTTGGGACAGGGGGCAGCAATCAGCCCCAGCATTTT TRBJ1-5 . TRBV19 TRBD1
CASSLTSGGYNEQFF TGTGCCAGCAGCCTAACTAGCGGGGGCTATAATGAGCAGTTCTTC TRBJ2-1 . TRBV9 TRBD2
CASSRSSSGGNEQFF TGTGCCAGCAGCCGTTCGTCGAGCGGCGGCAATGAGCAGTTCTTC TRBJ2-1 . TRBV11-2 .
CASSVRQGPGTGELFF TGCGCCAGCAGCGTAAGACAGGGGCCAGGCACCGGGGAGCTGTTTTTT TRBJ2-2 . TRBV5-1 TRBD1
CASSYPGTATYEQYF TGCGCCAGCAGCTACCCCGGGACAGCCACCTACGAGCAGTACTTC TRBJ2-7 . TRBV4-1 TRBD1
CASSDSASTDTQYF TGTGCCAGCAGTGACTCGGCTAGCACAGATACGCAGTATTTT TRBJ2-3 . TRBV6-4 .
CASSSASTAGAYGYTF TGTGCCAGCAGCTCAGCAAGCACAGCTGGGGCTTATGGCTACACCTTC TRBJ1-2 . TRBV7-2 .
CATRGQGLAGAYEQYF TGTGCCACCAGAGGACAGGGATTGGCTGGGGCGTACGAGCAGTACTTC TRBJ2-7 . TRBV15 TRBD1
CASSEGTGVQPQHF TGTGCCAGCAGTGAAGGGACAGGGGTCCAGCCCCAGCATTTT TRBJ1-5 . TRBV2 TRBD1
CASSLDGGIYGYTF TGTGCCAGCAGCTTAGATGGGGGGATTTATGGCTACACCTTC TRBJ1-2 . TRBV7-9 .
CASSERTGAGQPQHF TGTGCCAGCAGTGAACGCACTGGGGCTGGTCAGCCCCAGCATTTT TRBJ1-5 . TRBV2 .
CASSDQGKGETQYF TGCGCCAGCAGTGATCAGGGGAAGGGAGAGACCCAGTACTTC TRBJ2-5 . TRBV10-1 .
CASSFTGGLYEQYF TGTGCCAGCAGCTTTACAGGGGGATTGTACGAGCAGTACTTC TRBJ2-7 . TRBV7-2 TRBD1
CASSLLAGGPGSYNEQFF TGTGCCAGCAGTCTACTAGCGGGGGGGCCGGGCTCCTACAATGAGCAGTTCTTC TRBJ2-1 . TRBV27 TRBD2
CASGLVLNSNNYGYTF TGTGCTAGTGGTTTGGTACTGAACAGTAATAACTATGGCTACACCTTC TRBJ1-2 once TRBV12-5 .
CASSRILAGGNTDTQYF TGCGCCAGCAGCCGAATACTAGCGGGGGGGAACACAGATACGCAGTATTTT TRBJ2-3 once TRBV5-1 TRBD2
CASSLGGRMNTEAFF TGTGCCAGCAGCTTGGGTGGCAGAATGAACACTGAAGCTTTCTTT TRBJ1-1 . TRBV5-4 .
CASSSGNQETQYF TGTGCCAGCAGCTCAGGGAACCAAGAGACCCAGTACTTC TRBJ2-5 . TRBV9 .
CASSLAGRVADTQYF TGTGCCAGCAGCTTAGCGGGCAGGGTAGCAGATACGCAGTATTTT TRBJ2-3 . TRBV7-2 .
CASSVGLFRQTQYF TGTGCCAGCAGCGTGGGACTATTTCGACAGACCCAGTACTTC TRBJ2-5 . TRBV9 TRBD2
CASSTGGTGLYEQFF TGTGCCAGCAGCACAGGCGGGACAGGGTTGTATGAGCAGTTCTTC TRBJ2-1 once TRBV5-4 TRBD1
CASSLSLAQETQYF TGTGCCAGCAGCCTGTCCCTAGCTCAAGAGACCCAGTACTTC TRBJ2-5 . TRBV6-1 .
CAREGLAGYNEQFF TGTGCAAGGGAGGGGCTAGCGGGGTACAATGAGCAGTTCTTC TRBJ2-1 . TRBV12-2 .
CASSQSSGSSYNEQFF TGTGCCAGCAGCCAATCCAGCGGCAGCTCCTACAATGAGCAGTTCTTC TRBJ2-1 once TRBV4-2 .
CASSSRRGTDTQYF TGTGCCAGCAGCTCCCGCCGGGGCACAGATACGCAGTATTTT TRBJ2-3 . TRBV7-2 .
CASSSSGGANSGYTF TGCGCCAGCAGCTCCTCGGGAGGGGCGAACTCTGGCTACACCTTC TRBJ1-2 . TRBV5-1 .
CASSGGVSRTEAFF TGTGCCAGCAGCGGGGGCGTGTCGAGGACTGAAGCTTTCTTT TRBJ1-1 . TRBV9 .
CASSPLIDSNEQYF TGTGCCAGCAGCCCTCTAATCGATTCCAACGAGCAGTACTTC TRBJ2-7 few TRBV4-2 .
CASSITPGQGSHEQYF TGTGCCAGCAGCATTACACCGGGACAGGGGAGCCACGAGCAGTACTTC TRBJ2-7 . TRBV21-1 .
CASSWDSGNYGYTF TGTGCCAGCAGCTGGGACAGCGGGAACTATGGCTACACCTTC TRBJ1-2 few TRBV5-4 TRBD1
CASSLPEQTIQETQYF TGCGCCAGCAGCTTGCCTGAACAAACTATACAAGAGACCCAGTACTTC TRBJ2-5 . TRBV5-1 .
CATGGGSLPTGANVLTF TGTGCCACCGGAGGGGGCAGCCTACCCACTGGGGCCAACGTCCTGACTTTC TRBJ2-6 . TRBV10-3 .
CASSQGRRGRGDTQYF TGCGCCAGCAGCCAAGGAAGGAGGGGGCGAGGAGATACGCAGTATTTT TRBJ2-3 . TRBV4-1 .
CASSSGLAGATRGTDTQYF TGTGCCAGCAGCTCCGGACTAGCGGGGGCAACACGAGGCACAGATACGCAGTATTTT TRBJ2-3 . TRBV7-9 TRBD2
CASSRTEETQYF TGTGCCAGCAGCCGGACAGAGGAGACCCAGTACTTC TRBJ2-5 . TRBV6-1 .
CASSRQGAGELFF TGTGCCAGCAGTCGCCAGGGTGCCGGGGAGCTGTTTTTT TRBJ2-2 . TRBV6-5 .
CASSIGTGWWYEQYF TGTGCCAGCAGCATTGGGACAGGGTGGTGGTACGAGCAGTACTTC TRBJ2-7 . TRBV7-7 TRBD1
CASSLGGANTEAFF TGTGCCAGCAGCTTGGGGGGAGCGAACACTGAAGCTTTCTTT TRBJ1-1 . TRBV5-6 .
CASSLAGLLETQYF TGTGCCAGCAGCTTAGCTGGACTACTGGAGACCCAGTACTTC TRBJ2-5 . TRBV11-1 .
CASQPGQGAYNEQFF TGTGCCAGCCAACCCGGACAGGGGGCCTACAATGAGCAGTTCTTC TRBJ2-1 . TRBV18 TRBD1
CASSLRRYGSPFEQYF TGTGCCAGCAGTTTAAGGAGGTATGGGAGCCCGTTCGAGCAGTACTTC TRBJ2-7 . TRBV28 .
CASSEAPGSGELFF TGTGCCAGCAGTGAAGCCCCGGGTTCCGGGGAGCTGTTTTTT TRBJ2-2 . TRBV6-1 .
CASSQESGRGLVNEQFF TGCGCCAGCAGCCAAGAGTCTGGCAGGGGGCTCGTCAATGAGCAGTTCTTC TRBJ2-1 . TRBV4-1 TRBD1
CAWSGTVYNSPLHF TGTGCCTGGAGTGGGACAGTTTATAATTCACCCCTCCACTTT TRBJ1-6 . TRBV30 .
CASSLSEGGYGYTF TGTGCCAGCAGTTTATCTGAGGGGGGGTATGGCTACACCTTC TRBJ1-2 . TRBV27 .
CASSYSASGSSYEQYF TGTGCCAGCAGTTACTCTGCTAGCGGGAGCTCCTACGAGCAGTACTTC TRBJ2-7 . TRBV6-5 TRBD2
CASSPSGTSNTGELFF TGTGCCAGCAGCCCCTCCGGGACATCGAACACCGGGGAGCTGTTTTTT TRBJ2-2 . TRBV28 .
CASSRDRGQIDTQYF TGTGCCAGCTCACGCGACAGGGGGCAGATAGATACGCAGTATTTT TRBJ2-3 . TRBV18 TRBD1
CASSGQGLGYTF TGTGCCAGCAGCGGACAGGGACTCGGCTACACCTTC TRBJ1-2 . TRBV6-5 TRBD1
CASSPPSLPQYF TGTGCCAGCAGTCCCCCTAGCCTTCCGCAGTATTTT TRBJ2-3 . TRBV28 .
CSVSDTRYEQYF TGCAGCGTTTCGGACACTCGTTACGAGCAGTACTTC TRBJ2-7 . TRBV29-1 .
CASSQDSTVGETQYF TGCGCCAGCAGCCAAGATAGCACGGTGGGAGAGACCCAGTACTTC TRBJ2-5 . TRBV4-1 .
CAWNGGVDYGYTF TGTGCCTGGAACGGGGGGGTGGACTATGGCTACACCTTC TRBJ1-2 . TRBV30 .
CASSEQGLGQETQYF TGTGCCAGCAGTGAACAGGGACTAGGCCAAGAGACCCAGTACTTC TRBJ2-5 . TRBV2 TRBD2
CASTPISGSAGNEQFF TGTGCCAGCACCCCGATTAGCGGGAGTGCGGGCAATGAGCAGTTCTTC TRBJ2-1 . TRBV27 TRBD2
CASSLGLAGLTGELFF TGTGCCAGCAGCTTAGGGCTAGCGGGGCTCACCGGGGAGCTGTTTTTT TRBJ2-2 . TRBV7-6 TRBD2